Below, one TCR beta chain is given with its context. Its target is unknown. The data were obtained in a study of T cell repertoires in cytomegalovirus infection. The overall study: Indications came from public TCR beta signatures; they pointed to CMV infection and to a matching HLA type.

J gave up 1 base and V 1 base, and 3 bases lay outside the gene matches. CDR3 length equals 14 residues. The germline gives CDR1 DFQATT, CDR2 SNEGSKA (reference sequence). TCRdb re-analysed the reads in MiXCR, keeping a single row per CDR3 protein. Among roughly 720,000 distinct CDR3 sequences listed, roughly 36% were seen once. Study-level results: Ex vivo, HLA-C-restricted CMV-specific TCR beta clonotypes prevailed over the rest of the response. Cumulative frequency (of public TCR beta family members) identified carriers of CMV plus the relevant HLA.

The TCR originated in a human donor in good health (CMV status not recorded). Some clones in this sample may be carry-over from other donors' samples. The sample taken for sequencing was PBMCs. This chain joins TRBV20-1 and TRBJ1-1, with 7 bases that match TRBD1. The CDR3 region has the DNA TGCAGTGCTAGAGTTAACAGGGGGAACACTGAAGCTTTCTTT. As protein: CSARVNRGNTEAFF.